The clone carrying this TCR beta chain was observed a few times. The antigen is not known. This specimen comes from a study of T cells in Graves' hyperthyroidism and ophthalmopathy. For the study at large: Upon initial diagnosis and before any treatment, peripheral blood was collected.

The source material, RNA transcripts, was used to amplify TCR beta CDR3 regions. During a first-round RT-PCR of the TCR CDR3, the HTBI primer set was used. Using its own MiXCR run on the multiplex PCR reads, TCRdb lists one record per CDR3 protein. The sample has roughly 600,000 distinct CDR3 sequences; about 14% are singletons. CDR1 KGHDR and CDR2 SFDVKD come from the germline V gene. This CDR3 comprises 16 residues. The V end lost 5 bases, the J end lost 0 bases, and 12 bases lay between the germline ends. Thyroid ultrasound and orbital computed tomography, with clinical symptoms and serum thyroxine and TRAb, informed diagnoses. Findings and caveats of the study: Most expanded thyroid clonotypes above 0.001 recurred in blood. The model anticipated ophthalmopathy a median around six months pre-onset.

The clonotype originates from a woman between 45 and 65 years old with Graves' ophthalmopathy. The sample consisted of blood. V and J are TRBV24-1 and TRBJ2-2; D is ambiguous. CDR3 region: CATSGRKTTNTGELFF. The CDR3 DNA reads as TGTGCCACCAGTGGCCGGAAAACGACGAACACCGGGGAGCTGTTTTTT.